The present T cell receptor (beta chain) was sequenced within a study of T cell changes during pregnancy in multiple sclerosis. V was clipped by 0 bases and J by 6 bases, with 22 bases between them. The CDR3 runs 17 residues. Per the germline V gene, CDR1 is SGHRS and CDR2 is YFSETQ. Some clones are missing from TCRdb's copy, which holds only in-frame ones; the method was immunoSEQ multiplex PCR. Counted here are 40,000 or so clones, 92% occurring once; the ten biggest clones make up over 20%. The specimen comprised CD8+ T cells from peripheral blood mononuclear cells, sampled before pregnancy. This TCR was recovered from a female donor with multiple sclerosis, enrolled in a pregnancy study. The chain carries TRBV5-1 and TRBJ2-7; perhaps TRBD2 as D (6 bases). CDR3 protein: CASSLESGGITRREQYF. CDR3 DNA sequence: TGCGCCAGCAGCTTGGAGTCTGGCGGGATTACACGGCGCGAGCAGTACTTC.